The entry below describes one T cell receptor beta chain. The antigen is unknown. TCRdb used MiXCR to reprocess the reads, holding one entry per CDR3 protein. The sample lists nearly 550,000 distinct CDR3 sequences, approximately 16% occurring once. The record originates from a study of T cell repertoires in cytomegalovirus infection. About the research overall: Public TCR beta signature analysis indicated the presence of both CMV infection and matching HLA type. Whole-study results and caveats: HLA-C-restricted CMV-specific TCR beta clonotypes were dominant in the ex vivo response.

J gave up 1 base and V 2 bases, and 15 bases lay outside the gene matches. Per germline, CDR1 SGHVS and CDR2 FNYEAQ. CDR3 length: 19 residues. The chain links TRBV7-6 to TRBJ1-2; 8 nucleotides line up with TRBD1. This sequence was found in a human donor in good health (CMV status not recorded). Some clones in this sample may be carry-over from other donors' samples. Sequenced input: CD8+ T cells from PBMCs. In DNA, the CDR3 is TGTGCCAGCAGCTTAAACCCCCGAGAGGAGACAGGGGTTAACTATGGCTACACCTTC. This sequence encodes CASSLNPREETGVNYGYTF.